Shown below are 30 T cell receptor beta chains from a single sample sequenced in a study of blood T cell repertoires in COVID-19. Some clones are missing from TCRdb's copy, which holds only in-frame ones; the method was immunoSEQ multiplex PCR. The sample has approximately 170,000 clones, 80% to 85% seen once. Specimen: peripheral blood. These receptors were taken from a man aged 65 to 85 with active or convalescent COVID-19.

V gene TRBV14 combines with J gene TRBJ1-2, with TRBD1 matching 10 bases. Per the germline V gene, CDR1 is SGHDN and CDR2 is FVKESK. V was pared by 4 bases and J by 5 bases, with 7 bases of the junction left unmatched. This CDR3 has 15 residues. The CDR3 is CASSLSGTGVYGYTF. CDR3 sequence (DNA): TGTGCCAGCAGCCTTTCCGGGACAGGGGTATATGGCTACACCTTC.

CDR3 protein: CASSTIAGPSYNEQFF. Here the CDR3 DNA reads TGTGCCAGCAGCACCATAGCGGGCCCCTCCTACAATGAGCAGTTCTTC. The gene calls are TRBV6-2 or TRBV6-3 and TRBJ2-1; 7 positions agree with TRBD2. CDR1 is MNHEY and CDR2 is SVGEGT in the germline V gene. The CDR3 sequence is 16 residues long. Unmatched junction bases numbered 8, after V lost 6 bases and J lost 0 bases.

The gene calls are TRBV5-1 and TRBJ1-1; 12 bases are shared with TRBD1. This CDR3 region has 18 residues. Germline values: CDR1 SGHRS, CDR2 YFSETQ. V trimming: 4 bases; J trimming: 0 bases; junction bases outside the gene matches: 10. The CDR3 nucleotides are TGCGCCAGCAGCAGGGGGACAGGGGGCGTAGGGGTGAACACTGAAGCTTTCTTT. It encodes CASSRGTGGVGVNTEAFF.

V gene TRBV7-9 combines with J gene TRBJ2-1; tentatively, D is TRBD2 (6 bases). V shed 6 bases and J shed 2 bases, with 14 bases lying between them. The CDR3 spans 15 residues. Germline CDR1 reads SEHNR; CDR2 reads FQNEAQ (reference sequence). CDR3 loop: CASRPVAVAYNEQFF. The DNA of the CDR3 is TGTGCCAGCAGGCCCGTAGCGGTGGCCTACAATGAGCAGTTCTTC.

This clone was observed a single time. V is TRBV6-2 or TRBV6-3 and J is TRBJ1-5, with D uncertain. V was clipped by 0 bases and J by 2 bases, with 11 bases between them. CDR3 length: 16 residues. Germline V CDR1 and CDR2: MNHEY, SVGEGT. In DNA, the CDR3 is TGTGCCAGCAGTTACTCAGGAGGCGGCGGCAATCAGCCCCAGCATTTT. As protein: CASSYSGGGGNQPQHF.

The rearrangement joins TRBV18 to TRBJ1-3, with 7 bases aligning to TRBD1. The V segment lost 6 bases and the J segment 0 bases; nucleotides outside the gene matches: 8. CDR3 length: 16 amino acids. The germline gives CDR1 KGHSH, CDR2 LQKENI. The chain's CDR3 is CASSPGQPSSGNTIYF. The CDR3 nucleotides are TGTGCCAGCTCGCCGGGACAGCCGAGCTCTGGAAACACCATATATTTT.

V gene TRBV28 combines with J gene TRBJ2-5; D is possibly TRBD1 (5 bases). V dropped 2 bases and J dropped 3 bases, with 13 bases sitting between them. Per the germline V gene, CDR1 is MDHEN and CDR2 is SYDVKM. The length of the CDR3 is 15 residues. CDR3 loop: CASSLLSKGKETQYF. The CDR3 nucleotides read TGTGCCAGCAGTTTACTTTCCAAGGGGAAAGAGACCCAGTACTTC.

The J gene is TRBJ2-7, the V gene TRBV27; the D gene is possibly TRBD1 (5 bases). Trimming took 2 bases from V and 3 from J, leaving 20 bases between them. The CDR3 is 17 amino acids. CDR1 MNHEY and CDR2 SMNVEV come from the germline V gene (reference sequence). The CDR3 loop is CASSLAGLPRGDYEQYF. The CDR3 region has the DNA TGTGCCAGCAGTTTAGCAGGGCTCCCTCGTGGAGACTACGAGCAGTACTTC.

The chain has TRBV5-1 and TRBJ1-5, with D tentatively TRBD1 (6 bases). CDR1 is SGHRS and CDR2 is YFSETQ in the germline V gene. The length of the CDR3 is 15 residues. V was clipped by 0 bases and J by 1 base, with 8 bases between them. This CDR3 is CASSLGQGSNQPQHF. For the CDR3, the DNA is TGCGCCAGCAGCTTGGGGCAGGGGAGCAATCAGCCCCAGCATTTT.

J is TRBJ1-5 and V is TRBV4-1; D is unresolved. From germline, CDR1 is MGHRA and CDR2 YSYEKL. This CDR3 comprises 16 residues. Trimming took 0 bases from V and 9 from J, leaving 18 bases between them. This chain's CDR3 is CASSQEPGEGVRPQHF. The CDR3 coding sequence is TGCGCCAGCAGCCAAGAACCCGGGGAGGGCGTTAGGCCCCAGCATTTT.

This chain's CDR3 is CASRGVGLGEKLFF. CDR3 nucleotide sequence: TGTGCCAGCAGAGGGGTGGGTTTGGGTGAAAAACTGTTTTTT. The chain couples TRBV27 to TRBJ1-4; D might be TRBD1 (5 bases). Germline loops: CDR1 MNHEY, CDR2 SMNVEV (reference sequence). The CDR3 runs 14 residues. V dropped 6 bases and J dropped 7 bases, with 15 bases sitting between them.

Turning to this clone: Other DNA sequences in the sample encode the same CDR3. This chain joins TRBV5-1 and TRBJ1-1; D is uncertain. V lost 0 bases and J lost 0, with 9 bases in between. This CDR3 has 15 amino acids. Looked up from germline, CDR1 is SGHRS and CDR2 is YFSETQ. CDR3 in amino acids: CASSLAGGMNTEAFF. The CDR3 region has the DNA TGCGCCAGCAGCTTGGCAGGAGGAATGAACACTGAAGCTTTCTTT.

This chain links TRBV7-2 with TRBJ2-2; a weak D match, TRBD2 (6 bases). This CDR3 has 15 residues. V dropped 7 bases and J dropped 1 base, with 13 bases sitting between them. In germline, CDR1 is SGHTA, CDR2 FQGNSA. CDR3 amino acids: CASTMGLGNTGELFF. The CDR3 region has the DNA TGTGCCAGCACCATGGGACTTGGGAACACCGGGGAGCTGTTTTTT.

The V and J genes are TRBV7-2 and TRBJ1-1; the D gene is possibly TRBD1 (6 bases). This CDR3 is 15 amino acids long. Germline lookup yields CDR1 SGHTA and CDR2 FQGNSA. V shed 0 bases and J shed 3 bases, with 11 bases lying between them. The CDR3 region is CASSLAPQGYTEAFF. The CDR3 DNA reads as TGTGCCAGCAGCTTAGCCCCCCAGGGGTACACTGAAGCTTTCTTT. The complete variable domain, with remaining parts taken from reference TRBV7-2 and TRBJ1-1, reads GAGVSQSPSNKVTEKGKDVELRCDPISGHTALYWYRQSLGQGLEFLIYFQGNSAPDKSGLPSDRFSAERTGGSVSTLTIQRTQQEDSAVYLCASSLAPQGYTEAFFGQGTRLTVV.

CDR3 DNA sequence: TGTGCCAGCAGAAAACAGGGAGCCATTCAGTACTTC. Its translation is CASRKQGAIQYF. The chain links TRBV6-5 to TRBJ2-4; possible D gene TRBD1, 6 bases. The V end lost 6 bases, the J end lost 9 bases, and 12 bases lay between the germline ends. Germline V gives CDR1 MNHEY, CDR2 SVGAGI. CDR3 length: 12 amino acids.

The CDR3 loop is CAWSPRYEQYF. The CDR3 DNA is TGTGCCTGGAGTCCCCGGTACGAGCAGTACTTC. The chain combines TRBV30 with TRBJ2-7; D is undetermined. This CDR3 contains 11 residues. Germline CDR1 is GTSNPN and CDR2 is SVGIG (reference sequence). Trimming shortened V by 2 bases and J by 4 bases, and 6 bases separated the two germline ends.

The chain uses TRBV2 and TRBJ1-2; D is ambiguous. The CDR3 covers 13 residues. Germline V lookup: CDR1 SNHLY, CDR2 FYNNEI. Trimming took 5 bases from V and 4 from J, leaving 11 bases between them. The CDR3 loop is CASSPTEVYGYTF. The CDR3 DNA is TGTGCCAGCAGTCCGACGGAGGTCTATGGCTACACCTTC.

The rearrangement uses TRBV6-2 or TRBV6-3 and TRBJ1-1; D not certain. With 0 bases removed from V and 11 bases from J, the gap between germline ends came to 16 bases. Germline-derived CDR1 and CDR2 are MNHEY and SVGEGT. The length of the CDR3 is 14 residues. The CDR3 bases are TGTGCCAGCAGTTACTCAGGACGCCAAGGCGGGGCTTTCTTT. Protein product: CASSYSGRQGGAFF.

This chain joins TRBV6-6 and TRBJ2-3; 7 bases align to TRBD1. Germline V CDR1 and CDR2: MNHNY, SVGAGI (reference sequence). This CDR3 has 16 residues. J lost 1 base, V lost 8 bases, and 12 bases had no gene match. The CDR3 coding sequence is TGTGCCAGCTTTGGGACAGTCCTTTTGGGCACAGATACGCAGTATTTT. Translating gives CASFGTVLLGTDTQYF.

This clone was recorded once. The CDR3 loop reads CASSRGDRGESLFF. The CDR3 DNA reads TGTGCCAGCAGCCGGGGGGACAGGGGTGAATCACTGTTTTTT. This sequence joins TRBV5-5 and TRBJ1-4, with 10 bases lining up with TRBD1. This CDR3 has 14 amino acids. Germline lookup yields CDR1 SGHKS and CDR2 YYEKEE (reference sequence). J lost 13 bases, V lost 4 bases, and 10 bases had no gene match.

Notes on this clone: One end of the junction varies from germline; a read error may be responsible. The chain joins TRBV7-8 to TRBJ1-5; no definite D call. The CDR3 is 12 residues long. Germline CDR1 reads SGHVS; CDR2 reads FQNEAQ. The CDR3 DNA is TGTGCCAGCAGCCCCGGTCCTGGGCCCCTTAATTTT. The encoded protein is CASSPGPGPLNF.

The V gene is TRBV6-6, the J gene TRBJ1-2, with D perhaps TRBD1 (6 bases). The CDR3 contains 15 residues. The germline V gene has CDR1 MNHNY and CDR2 SVGAGI (reference sequence). Trimming shortened V by 2 bases and J by 7 bases, and 17 bases separated the two germline ends. CDR3 nucleotides: TGTGCCAGCAGTTACAGCGCACCCGGGGGGCTTGGCTACACCTTC. It translates to CASSYSAPGGLGYTF.

There are many counts of this clone. The chain employs TRBV18 and TRBJ2-3; D is perhaps TRBD1 (6 bases). CDR1 and CDR2 (germline): KGHSH, LQKENI. V lost 1 base and J lost 2, with 13 bases in between. The CDR3 has 16 amino acids. For the CDR3, the DNA is TGTGCCAGCTCACCACTTCAGGGGTCCCCCACAGATACGCAGTATTTT. It specifies CASSPLQGSPTDTQYF.

This chain joins TRBV7-9 and TRBJ1-2; TRBD1 matches 7 bases. The ends lost 5 bases at V and 2 bases at J; junction bases unmatched: 5. Germline V CDR1 and CDR2: SEHNR, FQNEAQ (reference sequence). This CDR3 comprises 14 residues. The CDR3 nucleotides read TGTGCCAGCAGCGACAGGGTAACCAACTATGGCTACACCTTC. This encodes CASSDRVTNYGYTF.

The chain recombines TRBV7-2 with TRBJ2-3; 8 positions match TRBD1. In germline, CDR1 is SGHTA, CDR2 FQGNSA. V was clipped by 5 bases and J by 1 base; unmatched bases: 5. The CDR3 length is 15 residues. The chain's CDR3 is CASSPQTGGTDTQYF. For the CDR3, the DNA is TGTGCCAGCAGCCCCCAGACAGGGGGCACAGATACGCAGTATTTT. The entire variable domain, with the rest obtained from reference TRBV7-2 and TRBJ2-3, is as follows: GAGVSQSPSNKVTEKGKDVELRCDPISGHTALYWYRQSLGQGLEFLIYFQGNSAPDKSGLPSDRFSAERTGGSVSTLTIQRTQQEDSAVYLCASSPQTGGTDTQYFGPGTRLTVL.

The chain carries TRBV7-8 and TRBJ1-1; D might be TRBD1 (5 bases). V was shortened by 0 bases and J by 3 bases, with 17 bases between the two germline ends. The germline V gene encodes CDR1 SGHVS and CDR2 FQNEAQ. This CDR3 is built from 17 residues. The CDR3 reads CASSLAGHVEWDTEAFF. The CDR3 region has the DNA TGTGCCAGCAGCTTAGCAGGACATGTCGAGTGGGACACTGAAGCTTTCTTT.

V usage is TRBV11-1 and J usage is TRBJ2-1, with 7 bases that match TRBD2. J lost 6 bases, V lost 1 base, and 9 bases had no gene match. The CDR3 totals 16 residues. The germline CDR1 and CDR2 sequences are SGHAT and FQDESV (reference sequence). CDR3 protein: CASSLVTGRAGNEQFF. The CDR3 DNA reads TGTGCCAGCAGCTTAGTGACGGGGAGGGCAGGCAATGAGCAGTTCTTC.

The genes are TRBV19 and TRBJ1-1, with D maybe TRBD1 (5 bases). Germline loops: CDR1 LNHDA, CDR2 SQIVND (reference sequence). The CDR3 runs 14 residues. Trimming pared 5 bases from V and 3 bases from J, leaving 13 bases between. The CDR3 sequence: CASSALLGHTEAFF. Here the CDR3 DNA reads TGTGCCAGTAGTGCCCTCCTGGGGCACACTGAAGCTTTCTTT.

The V gene is TRBV10-2, the J gene TRBJ2-7; weak D call: TRBD2 (6 bases). The CDR3 has 15 amino acids. Trimming removed 2 bases at V and 2 bases at J, with 13 bases between. Per germline, CDR1 WSHSY and CDR2 SAAADI. CDR3 in DNA: TGCGCCAGCAGTGAGGTGGGGACTGCCACCTACGAGCAGTACTTC. It encodes CASSEVGTATYEQYF.

The chain has TRBV11-1 and TRBJ2-5, with 8 bases that match TRBD2. CDR1 and CDR2 (germline): SGHAT, FQDESV (reference sequence). The CDR3 totals 16 residues. V lost 2 bases to trimming and J lost 1 base; unmatched junction nucleotides: 6. In DNA form, the CDR3 reads TGTGCCAGCAGCTTAAATCGGGAGGGCTTCCAAGAGACCCAGTACTTC. Protein product: CASSLNREGFQETQYF.